What follows is one TCR beta chain and its context. The antigen is unknown. Germline V CDR1 and CDR2: MDHEN, SYDVKM. V gave up 6 bases and J gave up 0 bases, with 9 bases separating them. The CDR3 has 13 amino acids. This sample was included in a study of cytomegalovirus exposure and HLA in healthy donors. General study findings and limits: The CMV antigen specificity of a few CMV-associated chains was confirmed through in vitro analysis.

In the PCR, 60 Vbeta and 13 Jbeta primers were used. TCRdb keeps only in-frame clones here, not all; method: immunoSEQ multiplex PCR. The repertoire holds approximately 38,000 clones, with roughly 82% as singletons. This clonotype was obtained from a woman in her late teens or twenties in good health and CMV-seronegative. Sequenced material: PBMCs. V usage is TRBV28 and J usage is TRBJ2-7; D call uncertain. The CDR3 coding sequence is TGTGCCAGCAGAGGTAGCTCCTCCTACGAGCAGTACTTC. Translated: CASRGSSSYEQYF.